This T cell receptor beta chain was sequenced for a study of cytomegalovirus exposure and HLA in healthy donors. General observations from the study: A list of around 150 TCR beta chains associated with cytomegalovirus was given.

This clone occurred once. Its antigen is unidentified. PCR employed 60 Vbeta and 13 Jbeta primers. Some clones are missing from TCRdb's copy, which holds only in-frame ones; the method was immunoSEQ multiplex PCR. Seen here are 150,000 to 200,000 clones, 70% to 80% observed once, and the top ten hold around a tenth. Donors were nominally healthy when sampled, though unrecorded immune exposures were likely. Germline V lookup: CDR1 MGHDK, CDR2 SYGVNS. V shed 3 bases and J 6 bases; nucleotides not matched to a gene: 17. This CDR3 has 18 residues. The source material was PBMCs. This TCR derives from a man aged 18 to 29 in good health and CMV-seropositive. The chain combines TRBV25-1 with TRBJ2-1; TRBD2 matches at 7 bases. The CDR3 is CASSDSHGGSGPANEQFF. The CDR3, as DNA: TGTGCCAGCAGTGATAGTCACGGGGGGTCGGGACCAGCCAATGAGCAGTTCTTC.